This T cell receptor (beta chain) was obtained from a study of cytomegalovirus exposure and HLA in healthy donors (dated by TCRdb to the late 2010s). Regarding the research as a whole: An earlier analysis of roughly 630 of the donors reported 250 to 350 Gb of sequence data and 100 million to 130 million unique TCR beta sequences from 150 million to 200 million T cells. In the later analysis, no new phenotypic data were used to find candidate immune exposures; instead, reliance was placed on TCR beta sequences and their occurrence across donors. High-throughput TCR immunosequencing, statistical association of individual TCRs with disease status, and machine learning were combined to predict cytomegalovirus infection status. An earlier analysis of a few hundred of the donors applied high-throughput TCR beta sequencing to assess whether each TCR beta V gene segment acted as functional or pseudogenic. Roughly five DR-DQ haplotypes were treated as single units for association and clustering because of strong linkage in the cohort. In a later analysis, previously published TCR beta repertoires from about 670 donors were re-analyzed and high-resolution HLA genotyping was added so that TCR occurrence patterns could be studied. In a later genetic analysis, genome-wide SNP genotypes for about three fifths of the roughly 670 donors were used, and that subset was treated as a discovery cohort. An early release covering 500 to 750 HLA-typed donors comprised about 320 gigabases of sequencing data and tens of millions of unique TCR sequences. Of the roughly 410 genotyped donors, 75% to 85% were placed in the genetic ancestry cluster associated with self-reported Caucasian donors. HLA typing included class I and class II loci at four-digit resolution. Besides the first cohort of 666 subjects, a separate validation cohort made up of over a hundred different subjects was used. Using immunosequencing, the study profiled T cell repertoires from about 650 subjects and related those repertoires to cytomegalovirus serostatus. The study was designed to test whether signatures of past pathogen exposure could be identified by cataloging public T cell receptors. Typing coverage varied by locus: about 620-640 donors for A, B, C, DRB1 and DQB1; 522 for DQA1; some 610 for DPA1; roughly 450 for DPB1. Donor age, sex, ethnicity and CMV serostatus were compiled together with the repertoire data. Every repertoire in the discovery cohort had been generated on one and the same sequencing platform. On average, 235,054 unique TCR beta nucleotide sequences were sequenced per donor among 398 genotyped donors of the cohort, with around 19% of those sequences being non-productive.

The cohort consisted of 666 healthy bone marrow donors. At the time of sampling, all cohort members were nominally healthy, though unrecorded immune exposures were likely present. The donor tested CMV seropositive, placing the donor among the roughly 300 seropositive members of the cohort. A peripheral blood sample was collected from each donor, and TCR beta sequencing was performed on peripheral blood mononuclear cells. Genomic DNA was extracted from the blood cell samples with the Qiagen DNeasy Blood Extraction Kit. Results and caveats for the whole study, not just this receptor: Linkage disequilibrium might explain the correlated functional status among segregating V segments, but an unknown experimental factor could not be ruled out. A further reported finding was that TCR beta sequences accurately predicted the HLA-A and HLA-B alleles for most subjects in the first cohort. In a later analysis, the rate of TCR association differed among HLA loci, with DRB1 alleles having the most associated TCRs and HLA-C alleles having the fewest. Broadly in line with IMGT annotations, most TCR beta V segments showed up in productive rearrangements about 87% or about 30% of the time in an earlier analysis of several hundred of the donors. In a later analysis, most CMV-associated TCR beta chains were found to appear HLA-restricted, with HLA associations seemingly driven largely by CMV exposure. A later analysis reported that several top co-occurrence clusters appeared linked to parvovirus B19, influenza, CMV and Epstein-Barr virus. A later genetic analysis reported fewer N-insertions in productive TCRs among donors in an Asian-associated ancestry cluster than the roughly 700-donor mean. Roughly uniform sequencing depth across donors was assumed in presence/absence analyses, although this assumption may not hold. Compared with equally common non-associated chains, HLA-associated TCR beta chains in a later analysis were more clonally expanded and had lower generation probabilities. In vitro tests confirmed that a few of the cytomegalovirus-associated TCR beta chains recognize cytomegalovirus antigens. A group of highly shared sequence variants was considered likely to be a technical artifact of the sequencing pipeline. The authors suggested that the approach could potentially be generalized to other disease states and immunological phenotypes. This cohort had only TCR beta chains sequenced, and the lack of alpha or paired-chain data limited which features could be detected. CMV serostatus was the only immune exposure information available for the cohort. Around 16 rarely observed V segments, including chromosome 9 orphons, were excluded from the earlier analysis of approximately 500 of the donors because counts were too low. The study gave a list of roughly 150 TCR beta chains associated with cytomegalovirus. The classifier was reported to diagnose cytomegalovirus status with high specificity and sensitivity in both the original and validation cohorts. Strong co-occurrence of HLA alleles, especially DR and DQ, made assigning TCR associations to individual alleles difficult. V-gene and J-gene trimming of TCR beta chains was associated with a missense DCLRE1C variant in a later genetic analysis, and the association was replicated in an independent cohort. Most TCR sequences were seen in very few donors, while some public TCRs were found in many individuals. In a later analysis, 16,951 TCR beta sequences were associated with specific HLA alleles at a false discovery rate of 0.05. Because HLA typing was missing for some donors at each locus, association tests included only the typed subset. The 87-base-pair reads could not distinguish some IMGT-functional V segments, including TRBV6-2 and TRBV6-3, so those segments were excluded.

Comment on this clone: Which antigen it targets is not known. The input lacks base qualities; no much larger clone sits a single base away.

According to the germline V gene (reference sequence), CDR1 reads SGHKS and CDR2 reads YYEKEE. V drops 2 bases and J drops 4 bases, leaving 21 bases in between. The CDR3 covers 18 residues, taking in both the cysteine and the phenylalanine. Only CDR3 DNA remains: 54 bases, in frame from the first base. Preparation of the library involved the immunoSEQ multiplex PCR assay. The multiplex PCR relied on a mix of 60 forward primers for TCR Vbeta segments and 13 reverse primers for TCR Jbeta segments. Amplification of the CDR3 region of rearranged TCR beta genes was performed with a multiplex PCR assay on genomic DNA. The amplified TCR beta libraries were sequenced on the Illumina HiSeq System as 87-base-pair reads. The study's processing was this. In a later analysis, approximately 74 million unique TCR beta chains were counted across the roughly 610 repertoires, and roughly 11 million of these chains were shared by at least two donors. Raw reads were error-corrected and collapsed into unique sequences with a nearest-neighbor algorithm that merged closely related sequences to remove PCR and sequencing errors. V, D and J gene segments were assigned by aligning CDR3 sequences to IMGT reference sequences. For a sequence to be retained, at least a six-nucleotide match to both a V gene segment and a J gene segment was required. Rearrangements were called productive when the CDR3 lacked stop codons and stayed in frame with V and J; all others were non-productive. CDR3 was defined according to IMGT convention as the region running from the second conserved V-encoded cysteine to the conserved J-encoded phenylalanine. In an earlier analysis of around 600 of the donors, sequences lacking an unambiguous match to a single V gene segment were excluded. In an earlier analysis of approximately 560 of the donors, a V segment was called functional when productive rearrangements were above 56.7%, and segregating when the standard deviation between donors exceeded 5%. To diagnose cytomegalovirus status from the catalog of TCR beta chain sequences, a statistical classification framework was built. A later analysis assigned V and J genes by comparing TCR nucleotide sequences with IMGT/GENE-DB human TR gene sequences. The TCRdist pipeline was used in a later analysis to assign CDR3 sequences and most-parsimonious VDJ recombination scenarios. In a later analysis, each TCR beta chain was defined by its CDR3 amino acid sequence together with its V-gene family, and reads without a unique V-gene family were excluded. A later analysis removed over 500 highly shared, low-generation-probability nucleotide sequences to deal with suspected cross-contamination and a sequencing artifact. In a later analysis, a clonal expansion index was calculated for each public chain from normalized within-repertoire ranks of inferred template counts. Generation probabilities in a later analysis came from a VDJ recombination model fitted to out-of-frame rearrangements, and those results were checked against IGoR. In a later analysis, TCR-TCR, TCR-HLA and TCR-CMV co-occurrence was scored with hypergeometric tests, and a repertoire-size bias correction was applied to TCR pairs. A later analysis estimated false discovery rates by permuting HLA or CMV assignments 20 times. In a later analysis, co-occurring TCRs were grouped using DBSCAN, with TCRdist sequence similarity added in when clustering inside HLA-allele-positive subsets. For co-occurrence clustering, repertoires with fewer than 30,000 or more than 120,000 public chains were excluded, along with five repertoires with anomalous nucleotide sharing. Drawn from immuneACCESS, this table holds only the in-frame rearrangements with V and J called that TCRdb kept. Clones are partly lost; checked studies trace under half to an unresolved V gene and leave the rest unexplained. V, J and clone size were drawn from that table, and D and trimming were deduced from the DNA. The sample table lists 190,000 or so clones, approximately 78% of them with a count of one. The ten largest clones capture approximately 6.5% of the sample.

The specimen sequenced was PBMCs. The sequence was collected from a woman aged 50 to 60 in good health and CMV-seropositive. The V and J segments used are TRBV5-5 and TRBJ1-4; 5 matching bases give a weak D call of TRBD1. The nucleotide sequence reads as follows: TGTGCCAGCAGCTTCCCCGGACAAAAGTCCTCTTATAATGAAAAACTGTTTTTT. Its protein is CASSFPGQKSSYNEKLFF.